This TCR beta chain was captured by sequencing in a study of T cells in tumors after PD-1 blockade. Trimming left V 5 bases short and J 2 bases short, with 3 bases between. CDR1 is ENHRY, CDR2 SYGVKD, per germline. CDR3 length: 12 residues. Assay used: immunoSEQ multiplex PCR; TCRdb lists only in-frame clones, some missing. Of 6,500 to 9,500 clones listed, 60% to 80% are singletons. The source material was tumor tissue, sampled after anti-PD-1 treatment. V usage is TRBV10-3 and J usage is TRBJ2-2; no clear D. This sequence was found in a human donor with basal cell carcinoma. The CDR3 DNA reads as TGTGCCATCAGTACTAACACCGGGGAGCTGTTTTTT. As protein: CAISTNTGELFF.